The 9 T cell receptor beta chains below come from one sample, sequenced in a study of T cells in localized non-small cell lung cancer. Repertoires were generated with immunoSEQ multiplex PCR, while TCRdb's copy carries only in-frame clones and drops some. The sample consists of roughly 14,000 clones, roughly 86% of them appearing once. The material was peripheral blood mononuclear cells, obtained before any cancer treatment. Source of these receptors: a male donor older than 55 with stage II lung adenocarcinoma.

V gene TRBV19 combines with J gene TRBJ1-3, with D hard to call. Trimming stripped 1 base from V and 2 bases from J, with 6 bases between. Germline V gives CDR1 LNHDA, CDR2 SQIVND (reference sequence). The CDR3 has 14 residues. The CDR3 sequence is CASSIVTTGNTIYF. The CDR3 nucleotides are TGTGCCAGTAGTATAGTGACGACTGGAAACACCATATATTTT.

The genes are TRBV7-8 and TRBJ2-5; unclear D gene. Germline CDR1 SGHVS, CDR2 FQNEAQ. V was clipped by 6 bases and J by 6 bases, with 14 bases between them. This CDR3 comprises 13 residues. The CDR3 nucleotides are TGTGCCAGCAGTCGAGCCCGCATCCAGACCCAGTACTTC. Amino acids: CASSRARIQTQYF.

This rearrangement joins TRBV28 to TRBJ1-2; D gene unclear. From germline, CDR1 is MDHEN and CDR2 SYDVKM. Trimming took 6 bases from V and 8 from J, leaving 7 bases between them. The CDR3 runs to 10 residues. CDR3 bases: TGTGCCAGCAGCCGGGTCGGCTACACCTTC. This gives the protein CASSRVGYTF.

V gene TRBV18 combines with J gene TRBJ1-5, with 7 bases that match TRBD1. V trimming: 5 bases; J trimming: 0 bases; junction bases outside the gene matches: 4. The germline V gene has CDR1 KGHSH and CDR2 LQKENI. This CDR3 comprises 15 residues. This CDR3 is CASSTGQHSNQPQHF. CDR3 sequence (DNA): TGTGCCAGCTCAACGGGACAGCATAGCAATCAGCCCCAGCATTTT.

V usage is TRBV28 and J usage is TRBJ2-1; D not resolved. Trimming cost V 6 bases and J 3 bases, with 12 bases left between them. Germline V gene lookup returns CDR1 MDHEN and CDR2 SYDVKM. The CDR3 runs to 14 residues. The CDR3 reads CASSPVTDYNEQFF. The CDR3 DNA sequence: TGTGCCAGCAGCCCCGTTACGGACTACAATGAGCAGTTCTTC.

The rearrangement links TRBV28 to TRBJ2-7; D may be TRBD1 (6 bases). Germline values: CDR1 MDHEN, CDR2 SYDVKM. This CDR3 spans 12 amino acids. V lost 5 bases and J 3 bases, leaving 8 bases between the germline ends. The CDR3 region is CASSQQGYEQYF. The CDR3 DNA is TGTGCCAGCAGTCAACAGGGCTACGAGCAGTACTTC.

V is TRBV30 and J is TRBJ1-5, with D hard to call. The length of the CDR3 is 12 residues. Looked up from germline, CDR1 is GTSNPN and CDR2 is SVGIG (reference sequence). The V and J ends lost 2 bases and 6 bases respectively, with 8 bases between them. The CDR3 DNA is TGTGCCTGGAGTCCTGATCGTCAGCCCCAGCATTTT. It translates to CAWSPDRQPQHF.

The chain couples TRBV11-2 to TRBJ2-5; the match to TRBD2 covers 12 bases. Germline loops: CDR1 SGHAT, CDR2 FQNNGV. The V gene end was trimmed by 6 bases and the J gene end by 1 base; junction bases not matched to a gene: 6. The CDR3 consists of 16 residues. This CDR3 reads CASSRGLAGAQETQYF. For the CDR3, the DNA is TGTGCCAGCAGTCGGGGACTAGCGGGCGCCCAAGAGACCCAGTACTTC.

The CDR3 DNA reads TGCGCCAGCACCCCTCGGGGCCGGGAGAACACTGAAGCTTTCTTT. Protein sequence: CASTPRGRENTEAFF. The chain carries TRBV5-1 and TRBJ1-1; tentative D call: TRBD1 (5 bases). The CDR3 is made up of 15 amino acids. Per germline, CDR1 SGHRS and CDR2 YFSETQ. Between the trimmed V and J ends, which lost 6 bases and 1 base, there was a span of 16 bases.